This T cell receptor (beta chain) was identified during a study of OX40 agonist ivuxolimab in advanced cancers. Study-wide context: Dosing consisted of intravenous ivuxolimab at 0.01 to 10 mg/kg every 2 weeks.

The germline V and J ends were trimmed by 6 bases and 0 bases, with 13 bases remaining between them. This CDR3 region has 15 residues. CDR1 is KGHSH, CDR2 LQKENI, per germline. Points on this clone: No antigen is known for it.

Broader study findings: Both CD4+ and CD8+ T cell populations in blood had undergone clonal expansion by week 6 at 0.1 to 3.0 mg/kg. Determination of antigen specificity was not performed for the expanded peripheral T cells. Partial responders treated at 0.1-3.0 mg/kg exhibited clonal expansion among the lowest measured.

Assay used: immunoSEQ multiplex PCR; TCRdb lists only in-frame clones, some missing. The sample records fewer than 80,000 clones, 84% being singletons. The rearrangement links TRBV18 to TRBJ2-3; D remains ambiguous. Sequenced material: CD4+ or CD8+ T cells sorted from blood, taken in a trial of the OX40 agonist ivuxolimab. The receptor's source is an adult with an advanced solid tumor such as melanoma, head and neck, liver or kidney cancer. In DNA form, the CDR3 reads TGTGCCAGCTCGGCCATAAGGGCTAGCACAGATACGCAGTATTTT. Amino acids: CASSAIRASTDTQYF.